This T cell receptor beta chain was profiled in a study of T cells after posttransplantation cyclophosphamide. TCRdb's table, derived via immunoSEQ multiplex PCR, lists solely in-frame clones and lacks some. This sample carries tens of thousands of clones, none of them present only once. General study results and limits: Later post-transplant blood repertoires were often dominated by donor CD8+ memory clones. Skin or GI-infiltrating T cells shared few TRB sequences with blood. TRB clonality was highly associated with recipient CMV seropositivity and reactivation.

Trimming cost V 4 bases and J 4 bases; bases outside gene matches: 3. The germline V gene encodes CDR1 SGHTA and CDR2 FQGTGA. The CDR3 is 15 amino acids. This clone was detected many times. The target antigen is unknown. Peripheral blood was collected from the related graft donor on the marrow donation day. The origin of this receptor is a woman aged 45 to 65 in good health and a related stem cell transplant donor. The sequenced material came from PBMCs. The genes are TRBV7-3 and TRBJ2-1; 11 positions agree with TRBD2. CDR3 protein: CASSSTSGGYNEQFF. For the CDR3, the DNA is TGTGCCAGCAGCTCCACTAGCGGGGGTTACAATGAGCAGTTCTTC.